These T cell receptor beta chains were read from a single sample in a study of T cells in Graves' hyperthyroidism and ophthalmopathy. TCRdb processed the multiplex PCR reads anew with MiXCR; each CDR3 protein has one entry. The sample has around 100,000 distinct CDR3 sequences; approximately 48% are singletons. What was sequenced was blood. These receptors all come from a man aged 35 to 55 with Graves' hyperthyroidism. Each CDR3 is given with its conserved first and last residue. D genes are given only for firm matches. Expanded clones are given a class, and other clones once, few, many or no size at all.

CDR3 DNA: TGTGCCAGCGCCGGGACAGGGTCTAACTACGAGCAGTACTTC
CDR3 protein: CASAGTGSNYEQYF
V gene: TRBV10-3
J gene: TRBJ2-7
CDR3 length: 14
clone size: many
D gene: TRBD1

CDR3 DNA: TGCGCCAGCAGCGTGGCAGGGGAAGGCGGGGAGCTGTTTTTT
CDR3 protein: CASSVAGEGGELFF
V gene: TRBV5-1
J gene: TRBJ2-2
CDR3 length: 14
clone size: many
D gene: -

CDR3 DNA: TGCGCCAGCAGATTTACCACAGGGACGGGAAAAGAGACCCAGTACTTC
CDR3 protein: CASRFTTGTGKETQYF
V gene: TRBV5-1
J gene: TRBJ2-5
CDR3 length: 16
clone size: many
D gene: -

CDR3 DNA: TGTGCCAGCAGCCTACCGACTAGCGGGGTGGAGCTGTTTTTT
CDR3 protein: CASSLPTSGVELFF
V gene: TRBV7-2
J gene: TRBJ2-2
CDR3 length: 14
clone size: -
D gene: TRBD2

CDR3 DNA: TGCGCCAGCAGCCCTACAGGGGATAATGAAAAACTGTTTTTT
CDR3 protein: CASSPTGDNEKLFF
V gene: TRBV5-1
J gene: TRBJ1-4
CDR3 length: 14
clone size: -
D gene: TRBD1

CDR3 DNA: TGCAGTGCTAGAGATCTGAGGGGTTCCTACGAGCAGTACTTC
CDR3 protein: CSARDLRGSYEQYF
V gene: TRBV20-1
J gene: TRBJ2-7
CDR3 length: 14
clone size: many
D gene: -

CDR3 DNA: TGCGCCAGCAGAGGTGGGCCGGGAGACTTCGGAGAGACCCAGTACTTC
CDR3 protein: CASRGGPGDFGETQYF
V gene: TRBV5-1
J gene: TRBJ2-5
CDR3 length: 16
clone size: -
D gene: -

CDR3 DNA: TGTGCCAGCAGCTTACACGGAGGGATCGCCAAAAACATTCAGTACTTC
CDR3 protein: CASSLHGGIAKNIQYF
V gene: TRBV7-3
J gene: TRBJ2-4
CDR3 length: 16
clone size: many
D gene: -

CDR3 DNA: TGTGCCAGCAGCCAAGCTCTCGGCGGGAGGAGAAACAATGAGCAGTTCTTC
CDR3 protein: CASSQALGGRRNNEQFF
V gene: TRBV4-2
J gene: TRBJ2-1
CDR3 length: 17
clone size: few
D gene: TRBD2

CDR3 DNA: TGTGCCAGCAGTCGACAGGGGTTGGATGAGCAGTTCTTC
CDR3 protein: CASSRQGLDEQFF
V gene: TRBV7-2
J gene: TRBJ2-1
CDR3 length: 13
clone size: -
D gene: TRBD1

CDR3 DNA: TGTGTCAGCAGCTTGGCCGGACTAGCGTACCATGAGCAGTTCTTC
CDR3 protein: CVSSLAGLAYHEQFF
V gene: TRBV5-5
J gene: TRBJ2-1
CDR3 length: 15
clone size: -
D gene: TRBD2

CDR3 DNA: TGTGCCAGCAGGACCGGGACAAGGTCCTATGGCTACACCTTC
CDR3 protein: CASRTGTRSYGYTF
V gene: TRBV27
J gene: TRBJ1-2
CDR3 length: 14
clone size: few
D gene: -

CDR3 DNA: TGCGCCAGCAGCTTGGGCAGGGGGGAAATCTACGAGCAGTACTTC
CDR3 protein: CASSLGRGEIYEQYF
V gene: TRBV5-1
J gene: TRBJ2-7
CDR3 length: 15
clone size: many
D gene: -

CDR3 DNA: TGTGCCAGCTCACCACGACAGGACACCGGGGAGCTGTTTTTT
CDR3 protein: CASSPRQDTGELFF
V gene: TRBV18
J gene: TRBJ2-2
CDR3 length: 14
clone size: -
D gene: -

CDR3 DNA: TGTGCCAGCAGTGCTTTACGGGGCGCAGATACGCAGTATTTT
CDR3 protein: CASSALRGADTQYF
V gene: TRBV2
J gene: TRBJ2-3
CDR3 length: 14
clone size: medium-sized
D gene: -

CDR3 DNA: TGTGCCACCAGGGTAACAAGCACAGATCGGAGCTCTGGGGCCAACGTCCTGACTTTC
CDR3 protein: CATRVTSTDRSSGANVLTF
V gene: TRBV15
J gene: TRBJ2-6
CDR3 length: 19
clone size: -
D gene: -

CDR3 DNA: TGCGCCAGCAGCCAAGAAGGGGGGTGGTCCTACGAGCAGTACTTC
CDR3 protein: CASSQEGGWSYEQYF
V gene: TRBV4-1
J gene: TRBJ2-7
CDR3 length: 15
clone size: many
D gene: -

CDR3 DNA: TGTGCCAGCAGCCTAACCGGGACAGGGACCCGCGAGCAGTACTTC
CDR3 protein: CASSLTGTGTREQYF
V gene: TRBV2
J gene: TRBJ2-7
CDR3 length: 15
clone size: -
D gene: TRBD1

CDR3 DNA: TGTGCCATCAGTGAAGACAGGGCTGCCGGCTATGGCTACACCTTC
CDR3 protein: CAISEDRAAGYGYTF
V gene: TRBV10-3
J gene: TRBJ1-2
CDR3 length: 15
clone size: many
D gene: TRBD1

CDR3 DNA: TGTGCCATCAGTGAGTCGGACAGGGTGCAAGAGACCCAGTACTTC
CDR3 protein: CAISESDRVQETQYF
V gene: TRBV10-3
J gene: TRBJ2-5
CDR3 length: 15
clone size: many
D gene: TRBD1

CDR3 DNA: TGTGCTAGCAGGAGGGGGGTCTATGGCTACACCTTC
CDR3 protein: CASRRGVYGYTF
V gene: TRBV2
J gene: TRBJ1-2
CDR3 length: 12
clone size: -
D gene: -

CDR3 DNA: TGTGCCAGTAGTATAGATCTACGGACAGGGGCTAAATATGGCTACACCTTC
CDR3 protein: CASSIDLRTGAKYGYTF
V gene: TRBV19
J gene: TRBJ1-2
CDR3 length: 17
clone size: many
D gene: TRBD1

CDR3 DNA: TGTGCCATCAGTGGTGCAACAGGGGGGAGCTCCTACAATGAGCAGTTCTTC
CDR3 protein: CAISGATGGSSYNEQFF
V gene: TRBV10-3
J gene: TRBJ2-1
CDR3 length: 17
clone size: -
D gene: TRBD1

CDR3 DNA: TGTGCCAGCTCATCGGACAGCTACGAGCAGTACTTC
CDR3 protein: CASSSDSYEQYF
V gene: TRBV5-1
J gene: TRBJ2-7
CDR3 length: 12
clone size: few
D gene: -

CDR3 DNA: TGTGCCAGCAGCTCACAGGGGGGGGGAGAGACCCAGTACTTC
CDR3 protein: CASSSQGGGETQYF
V gene: TRBV7-2
J gene: TRBJ2-5
CDR3 length: 14
clone size: -
D gene: -

CDR3 DNA: TGTGCCAGCGGTGGCGGGGGGGGTGGAGATACGCAGTATTTT
CDR3 protein: CASGGGGGGDTQYF
V gene: TRBV2
J gene: TRBJ2-3
CDR3 length: 14
clone size: few
D gene: TRBD2

CDR3 DNA: TGTGCCAGCAGCTTAGGAGAGCATAATTCACTCCTCCACTTT
CDR3 protein: CASSLGEHNSLLHF
V gene: TRBV7-9
J gene: TRBJ1-6
CDR3 length: 14
clone size: -
D gene: -

CDR3 DNA: TGCAGTGCTAGAGGAGCTAGCGGGTGGAACTCCTACGAGCAGTACTTC
CDR3 protein: CSARGASGWNSYEQYF
V gene: TRBV20-1
J gene: TRBJ2-7
CDR3 length: 16
clone size: many
D gene: TRBD2

CDR3 DNA: TGTGCCAGCAGCTGGGGGACAGGGACCACTGAAGCTTTCTTT
CDR3 protein: CASSWGTGTTEAFF
V gene: TRBV7-9
J gene: TRBJ1-1
CDR3 length: 14
clone size: -
D gene: TRBD1